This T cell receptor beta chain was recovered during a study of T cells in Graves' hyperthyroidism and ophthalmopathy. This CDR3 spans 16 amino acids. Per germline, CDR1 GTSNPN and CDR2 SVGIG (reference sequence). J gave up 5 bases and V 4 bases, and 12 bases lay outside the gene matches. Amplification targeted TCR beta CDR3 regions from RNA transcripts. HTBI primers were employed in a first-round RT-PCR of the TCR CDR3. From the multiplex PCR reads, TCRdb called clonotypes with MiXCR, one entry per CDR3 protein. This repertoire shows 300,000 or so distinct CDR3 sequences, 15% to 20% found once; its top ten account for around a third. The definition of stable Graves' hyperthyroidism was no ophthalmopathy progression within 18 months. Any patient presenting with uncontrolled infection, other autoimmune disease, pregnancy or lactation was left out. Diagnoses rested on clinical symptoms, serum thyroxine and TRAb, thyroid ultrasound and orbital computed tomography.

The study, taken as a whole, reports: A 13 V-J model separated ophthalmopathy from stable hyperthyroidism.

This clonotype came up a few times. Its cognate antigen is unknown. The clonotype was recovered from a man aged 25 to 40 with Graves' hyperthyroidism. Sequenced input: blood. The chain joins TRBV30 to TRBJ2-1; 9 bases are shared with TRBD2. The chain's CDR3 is CAWIHDLAGYNNEQFF. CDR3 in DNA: TGTGCCTGGATCCACGACCTAGCGGGGTATAACAATGAGCAGTTCTTC.